Described below is a single TCR beta chain sequence and its context. These data are taken from a study of technical replicates of blood from a handful of donors. Germline trimming cut 5 bases from V and 7 bases from J; bases unmatched to any gene: 4. The CDR3 extends over 14 amino acids. Germline V gene sequence: CDR1 SEHNR, CDR2 FQNEAQ (reference sequence). The assay was immunoSEQ multiplex PCR, and TCRdb's table has in-frame clones only and misses some. The sample consists of about 85,000 clones, less than 95% of them appearing once. The rearrangement links TRBV7-9 to TRBJ1-4; 10 nucleotides match TRBD1. Sample: T cells isolated from PBMCs. The sequence came from a human donor in good health. The CDR3 coding sequence is TGTGCCAGCAGCATGACAGGGGGCAGTGAAAAACTGTTTTTT. Translated, it gives CASSMTGGSEKLFF. The variable domain in full, with the rest retrieved from reference TRBV7-9 and TRBJ1-4, is DTGVSQNPRHKITKRGQNVTFRCDPISEHNRLYWYRQTLGQGPEFLTYFQNEAQLEKSRLLSDRFSAERPKGSFSTLEIQRTEQGDSAMYLCASSMTGGSEKLFFGSGTQLSVL.